This T cell receptor (beta chain) derives from a study of tumor-infiltrating lymphocytes in primary liver carcinoma. Study background: Roughly 3.65 to 8 million productive TCRbeta reads were obtained per sample, with similar numbers across tissue types. Study results and limitations: Tumors reached a significantly greater top-250-clone fraction than blood did (p = 0.039). Appearing in all five tumor regions was true of only about 8-24% of top clones. Compared with tumor region pairs, tumor-adjacent and tumor-blood pairs overlapped less.

TCR beta cDNA was made from 500 ng total RNA with a constant-region primer. Slightly modified ARM-PCR, run as three nested multiplex PCR rounds, produced the TCR beta libraries. Use of TRBV1-TRBV30 forward primers with a C-beta reverse primer characterized the first two PCR rounds, which lasted around 10 cycles each. TCRdb recomputed calls from the multiplex PCR reads with MiXCR, one row per CDR3 protein. The table has 75,000 or so distinct CDR3 sequences, almost 70% seen once. From unsorted bulk tissue weighing roughly 18-31 mg, DNA and RNA were co-extracted. The length of the CDR3 is 14 residues. Deletions cut 3 bases from V and 4 bases from J, with 12 bases between. The V gene's germline CDR1 is MDHEN and CDR2 SYDVKM. This clonotype was found a few times. No antigen is known for it.

Material: liver tumor tissue from sampling region 4. This sample's subset: tumor region T4, right-lateral pole. The chain employs TRBV28 and TRBJ1-2, with D uncertain. This clonotype originated in a man between 40 and 49 years old with primary liver carcinoma and hepatitis B virus infection. CDR3 sequence reads: CASSLGRTSYGYTF. The CDR3 DNA sequence: TGTGCCAGCAGTTTGGGCAGGACGTCCTATGGCTACACCTTC.